One sample yielded the 14 T cell receptor beta chains listed below, sequenced in a study of blood T cell repertoires in COVID-19. Method: immunoSEQ multiplex PCR; TCRdb's copy keeps in-frame clones and lacks some. Seen here are 240,000 or so clones, over 75% observed once, and the top ten hold about 2%. Sequencing was done on a sample of peripheral blood. The receptors were sampled from a man aged 25-40 years who had recovered from COVID-19.

This clone was found once. V is TRBV7-6 and J is TRBJ2-1, with 7 bases aligning to TRBD1. V gave up 2 bases and J gave up 9 bases; unmatched junction bases: 10. Germline V CDR1 and CDR2: SGHVS, FNYEAQ. The CDR3 contains 15 residues. The CDR3 region is CASSLTGASVSEQFF. The CDR3 bases are TGTGCCAGCAGCTTAACAGGGGCAAGTGTGAGTGAGCAGTTCTTC.

This sequence joins TRBV3-1 (or the pseudogene TRBV3-2) and TRBJ2-7, with D possibly being TRBD1 (5 bases). CDR3 length: 12 amino acids. Germline V gives CDR1 LGHDT, CDR2 YNNKEL (reference sequence). The V end was cut by 3 bases, the J end by 6 bases, with 9 bases between. CDR3 nucleotides: TGTGCCAGCAGCCATCCGGACATCGAGCAGTACGTC. Its translation is CASSHPDIEQYV.

The rearrangement joins TRBV6-5 to TRBJ2-5; D is perhaps TRBD2 (5 bases). The length of the CDR3 is 14 residues. Trimming took off 6 bases at V and 5 bases at J, with 16 bases between the two ends. Germline loops: CDR1 MNHEY, CDR2 SVGAGI. The CDR3 reads CASSSDFPTETQYF. The CDR3 region has the DNA TGTGCCAGCAGCTCGGACTTCCCAACGGAGACCCAGTACTTC.

This chain uses TRBV6-5 with TRBJ2-5; 7 bases agree with TRBD1. This CDR3 contains 14 residues. After removal of 2 bases from V and 5 bases from J, the junction contained 5 bases not matched to a gene. Germline V gives CDR1 MNHEY, CDR2 SVGAGI. The CDR3 nucleotides are TGTGCCAGCAGTTACGGGACAGCGGAGGAGACCCAGTACTTC. It yields the protein CASSYGTAEETQYF.

This sequence joins TRBV19 and TRBJ1-5; D not resolved. This CDR3 has 15 amino acids. Deletions cut 2 bases from V and 0 bases from J, with 8 bases between. Germline V lookup: CDR1 LNHDA, CDR2 SQIVND (reference sequence). The DNA for the CDR3 is TGTGCCAGTAGTATACAACTGTTTAGCAATCAGCCCCAGCATTTT. Encoded protein: CASSIQLFSNQPQHF.

This chain links TRBV28 with TRBJ2-3, with D possibly being TRBD2 (5 bases). With 8 bases removed from V and 0 bases from J, the gap between germline ends came to 12 bases. Germline CDR1 is MDHEN and CDR2 is SYDVKM. The CDR3 has 14 amino acids. For the CDR3, the DNA is TGTGCCAGCGGATTGGACTCAAGCACAGATACGCAGTATTTT. Its protein is CASGLDSSTDTQYF.

Turning to this clone: With a much larger clone just one base away, this may be a read error. The V call is TRBV9, the J call TRBJ2-2, with TRBD1 as a possible D gene (6 bases). CDR1 is SGDLS, CDR2 YYNGEE, per germline. Between the trimmed V and J ends, which lost 3 bases and 1 base, there was a span of 7 bases. CDR3 length: 14 amino acids. The CDR3 DNA reads TGTGCCAGCAGCGAGGGACAGAACACCGGGGAGCTGTTTTTT. Its translation: CASSEGQNTGELFF.

The chain recombines TRBV28 with TRBJ2-6; D not resolved. Germline V gene lookup returns CDR1 MDHEN and CDR2 SYDVKM. V was clipped by 10 bases and J by 0 bases, with 13 bases between them. This CDR3 comprises 15 residues. The CDR3 nucleotides are TGTGCCACCGCATCAGGCCTCTCTGGGGCCAACGTCCTGACTTTC. Translating it yields CATASGLSGANVLTF.

This rearrangement joins TRBV19 to TRBJ2-7, with 8 bases matching TRBD1. The CDR3 runs to 16 residues. Germline V lookup: CDR1 LNHDA, CDR2 SQIVND (reference sequence). Trimming removed 6 bases from V and 5 bases from J; junction bases left unmatched: 15. CDR3 loop: CASSTTRRQGADEQYF. The DNA of the CDR3 is TGTGCCAGTAGCACCACGAGGCGGCAGGGGGCCGACGAGCAGTACTTC.

The CDR3 sequence is CASTPAGALTDTQYF. The CDR3 DNA is TGTGCCAGCACCCCTGCGGGGGCCCTCACAGATACGCAGTATTTT. The gene calls are TRBV25-1 and TRBJ2-3; TRBD2 might be the D (7 bases). V was cut by 7 bases and J by 2 bases, with 16 bases left in between. The CDR3 spans 15 residues. Germline V lookup: CDR1 MGHDK, CDR2 SYGVNS. The full variable domain, its missing parts supplied by reference TRBV25-1 and TRBJ2-3, is EADIYQTPRYLVIGTGKKITLECSQTMGHDKMYWYQQDPGMELHLIHYSYGVNSTEKGDLSSESTVSRIRTEHFPLTLESARPSHTSQYLCASTPAGALTDTQYFGPGTRLTVL.

This chain joins TRBV6-5 and TRBJ1-2, with 9 nucleotides matching TRBD1. The CDR3 has 15 residues. Germline V gene sequence: CDR1 MNHEY, CDR2 SVGAGI. The J segment lost 4 bases and the V segment lost 6 bases, leaving 9 bases of the junction unmatched. The CDR3 nucleotides are TGTGCCAGCAGGTCCGGGACAGGGTCCTTCTATGGCTACACCTTC. Encoded protein: CASRSGTGSFYGYTF.

The V gene is TRBV2, the J gene TRBJ1-6, with a tentative D call TRBD1 (6 bases). Trimming removed 7 bases from V and 4 bases from J, with 20 bases in between. CDR1 is SNHLY and CDR2 is FYNNEI in the germline V gene. This CDR3 contains 17 residues. This CDR3 is CASTLNPGHSYNSPLHF. Written as DNA, the CDR3 is TGTGCCAGCACCTTAAATCCGGGACACAGTTATAATTCACCCCTCCACTTT.

This chain uses TRBV28 with TRBJ1-2, with 10 bases identical to TRBD1. The CDR3 spans 13 residues. Germline V gene data show CDR1 as MDHEN and CDR2 as SYDVKM. V lost 6 bases to trimming and J lost 8 bases; unmatched junction nucleotides: 6. DNA of the CDR3: TGTGCCAGCAGACGGGGACAGGGGAGCGGCTACACCTTC. It is translated as CASRRGQGSGYTF.

This chain joins TRBV6-6 and TRBJ2-7; 9 bases match TRBD2. Germline lookup yields CDR1 MNHNY and CDR2 SVGAGI (reference sequence). The length of the CDR3 is 16 residues. Trimming cost V 0 bases and J 5 bases; bases outside gene matches: 8. In DNA form, the CDR3 reads TGTGCCAGCAGTTACTCGCCTAGTAGCGGGGGACACGAGCAGTACTTC. Amino acid sequence: CASSYSPSSGGHEQYF.